Following are 3 T cell receptor beta chains from one sample sequenced in a study of blood T cell repertoires in COVID-19. The table came from immunoSEQ multiplex PCR; TCRdb's copy has only in-frame clones and leaves some out. This table holds approximately 450,000 clones, more than 85% found once. Material: peripheral blood. The receptors originated from a woman aged 25 to 39 with acute or convalescent COVID-19.

The rearrangement links TRBV5-1 to TRBJ2-5; a possible D gene is TRBD1 (6 bases). V gave up 4 bases and J gave up 5 bases, with 18 bases separating them. Germline loops: CDR1 SGHRS, CDR2 YFSETQ. The length of the CDR3 is 15 residues. The chain's CDR3 is CASSPGTPRQETQYF. DNA of the CDR3: TGCGCCAGCAGCCCCGGGACACCTAGGCAGGAGACCCAGTACTTC.

The V gene is TRBV5-5, the J gene TRBJ1-2; 9 bases align to TRBD1. Germline V gene lookup returns CDR1 SGHKS and CDR2 YYEKEE (reference sequence). The CDR3 covers 14 residues. Trimming cost V 4 bases and J 7 bases; bases outside gene matches: 8. Here the CDR3 reads CASSQGQGGVGYTF. CDR3 nucleotides: TGTGCCAGCAGCCAGGGACAGGGAGGAGTTGGCTACACCTTC.

The V call is TRBV11-2, the J call TRBJ2-1; 8 positions agree with TRBD1. Trimming cost V 7 bases and J 8 bases; bases outside gene matches: 13. The CDR3 spans 15 residues. The germline V gene has CDR1 SGHAT and CDR2 FQNNGV. The CDR3 loop is CASTNIRAGGHEQFF. The CDR3, as DNA: TGTGCCAGCACCAACATCAGGGCAGGGGGCCATGAGCAGTTCTTC. Full variable domain (rest looked up from reference TRBV11-2 and TRBJ2-1): EAGVAQSPRYKIIEKRQSVAFWCNPISGHATLYWYQQILGQGPKLLIQFQNNGVVDDSQLPKDRFSAERLKGVDSTLKIQPAKLEDSAVYLCASTNIRAGGHEQFFGPGTRLTVL.